The rows below give T cell receptor beta chains drawn from one sample of a study of blood T cell repertoires in COVID-19. The assay was immunoSEQ multiplex PCR, and TCRdb's table has in-frame clones only and misses some. The sample consists of 140,000 to 150,000 clones, about 87% of them appearing once. Sequencing was performed on peripheral blood. The source of these receptors is a woman aged 45-65 years with acute or convalescent COVID-19. Each CDR3 is given with its conserved first and last residue. The D gene is left open where the match is weak. The listing skips clone size in some rows; elsewhere it reads once, few, many or a size class.

size: NA; V: TRBV4-2; D: TRBD1; CDR3: CASSQGTGASYEQYF
size: once; V: TRBV7-6; D: TRBD2; CDR3: CASSPGGTSQNTGELFF
size: NA; V: TRBV7-9; D: TRBD2; CDR3: CALGGGLAGKGKETQYF
size: few; V: TRBV5-5; D: TRBD1; CDR3: CASRDGTANNQPQHF
size: NA; V: TRBV19; D: TRBD1; CDR3: CASSIFDRGDYGYTF
size: NA; V: TRBV28; D: TRBD2; CDR3: CASRGGGAETQYF
size: NA; V: TRBV6-5; D: NA; CDR3: CASSYSTGIYGYTF
size: NA; V: TRBV6-2/TRBV6-3; D: NA; CDR3: CASSRLQGNTEAFF
size: NA; V: TRBV19; D: TRBD1; CDR3: CASGPGQGLSEQYF
size: NA; V: TRBV27; D: NA; CDR3: CASSWQGNQPQHF
size: NA; V: TRBV4-2; D: TRBD1; CDR3: CASSQGLGQGNQPQHF
size: NA; V: TRBV6-5; D: TRBD2; CDR3: CASRVAGGPSLEQYF
size: NA; V: TRBV6-1; D: TRBD2; CDR3: CASSELLAGGVGHEQYF
size: NA; V: TRBV19; D: NA; CDR3: CASSIRQGRPTNEKLFF
size: NA; V: TRBV18; D: NA; CDR3: CASSPTGGNSPLHF
size: NA; V: TRBV7-6; D: NA; CDR3: CASSSDGQLHPGSMNTEAFF
size: NA; V: TRBV18; D: NA; CDR3: CASSPRDPGTQYF
size: NA; V: TRBV7-9; D: TRBD1; CDR3: CASSLGSGTGRQETQYF
size: NA; V: TRBV11-1; D: NA; CDR3: CASSRTSGDNEKLFF
size: NA; V: TRBV19; D: NA; CDR3: CASSIRQVGLGTEAFF
size: NA; V: TRBV12-5; D: NA; CDR3: CARTGSSNQPQHF
size: NA; V: TRBV7-6; D: TRBD1; CDR3: CASSPRTGGMVYEQYF
size: NA; V: TRBV19; D: NA; CDR3: CASSLGTDYEQYF
size: few; V: TRBV19; D: TRBD1; CDR3: CASSRLGTASNQPQHF
size: NA; V: TRBV5-1; D: TRBD2; CDR3: CASSPRSGSHNEQFF
size: NA; V: TRBV7-9; D: NA; CDR3: CASIAGTPGLGSPLHF
size: NA; V: TRBV7-2; D: TRBD1; CDR3: CASSLAAGGAYEQYF
size: NA; V: TRBV18; D: NA; CDR3: CASSPNGLNTGELFF
size: NA; V: TRBV10-3; D: TRBD1; CDR3: CAISESGDRTGKLFF
size: NA; V: TRBV11-2; D: NA; CDR3: CASSLGAASYNEQFF
size: NA; V: TRBV9; D: NA; CDR3: CASSVGGPTEAFF
size: NA; V: TRBV6-6; D: NA; CDR3: CASRHGGPVETQYF
size: NA; V: TRBV27; D: NA; CDR3: CASSFGLRGDSPLHF
size: NA; V: TRBV6-5; D: TRBD2; CDR3: CASRGLVGYEQYF
size: NA; V: TRBV5-1; D: NA; CDR3: CASSSLQGSGNTIYF
size: once; V: TRBV25-1; D: NA; CDR3: CASSSRYEQYF
size: NA; V: TRBV15; D: NA; CDR3: CATTTTGSSARDTEAFF
size: NA; V: TRBV5-8; D: TRBD1; CDR3: CASSKTGRDIQYF
size: NA; V: TRBV28; D: NA; CDR3: CASSLGAEETQYF
size: NA; V: TRBV21-1; D: NA; CDR3: CASSPSRGETQYF
size: NA; V: TRBV30; D: NA; CDR3: CAWISSGNTIYF
size: once; V: TRBV7-9; D: TRBD1; CDR3: CASSSRGQPSEAFF
size: NA; V: TRBV29-1; D: NA; CDR3: CSVEAQNNQAFF
size: NA; V: TRBV5-1; D: TRBD1; CDR3: CASSSWTGSGQTQYF
size: NA; V: TRBV28; D: NA; CDR3: CASSFSGHFGEQYF
size: NA; V: TRBV6-5; D: NA; CDR3: CASSYRVGTGNTIYF
size: NA; V: TRBV6-5; D: NA; CDR3: CASRDITKNTEAFF
size: NA; V: TRBV9; D: TRBD2; CDR3: CASSVQRGGQQFF
size: once; V: TRBV6-5; D: TRBD2; CDR3: CASGQREGRYF
size: NA; V: TRBV30; D: TRBD2; CDR3: CAWRVAGSTDTQYF
size: NA; V: TRBV9; D: TRBD2; CDR3: CASSRGTSGSGLSYEQYF